This T cell receptor (beta chain) was sequenced for a study of T cell responses to AZD1222 COVID-19 vaccine. Study-level background: The study pooled second doses at about 4 or about 12 weeks. The study, taken as a whole, reports: Nearly half of the spike-specific TCRs reportedly recognize variant regions that carry no mutations. CD4 TCRs associated with vaccination spanned spike, dominating at 160-218 and 743-854.

Using immunoSEQ multiplex PCR, the repertoire was profiled, and TCRdb retains in-frame clones only, with some absent. In the table there are around 140,000 clones, 85% to 90% of which are singletons. Details on this clone: Its antigen is not identified.

Germline V CDR1 and CDR2: GTSNPN, SVGIG (reference sequence). V was shortened by 2 bases and J by 8 bases, with 13 bases between the two germline ends. The CDR3 covers 12 residues. The rearrangement links TRBV30 to TRBJ2-7; D remains unclear. Here the sequenced sample was peripheral blood, taken on day 0 of AZD1222 vaccination. The receptor was derived from an adult in good health. This CDR3 is CAWSKDQRKQYF. CDR3 nucleotide sequence: TGTGCCTGGAGTAAGGACCAACGGAAGCAGTACTTC.